This T cell receptor beta chain was sequenced in a study of T cell repertoires in cytomegalovirus infection (dated by TCRdb to between 2017 and 2020). In the study overall: Peptide stimulations targeted recently identified HLA-C-restricted CMV epitopes, whose presentation resists viral immunomodulation, together with well-studied HLA-B-restricted epitopes. The HLA type of each donor mattered for the analysis, because public TCR beta signatures pointed to carriage of CMV infection along with the matching HLA type. Study-wide findings and limitations: In the ex vivo response, HLA-C-restricted CMV-specific TCR beta clonotypes were dominant, and in two of eight donors the single most frequent clonotype came from this HLA-C-restricted group. Cumulative frequency of public TCR beta family members discriminated carriers of CMV infection plus the relevant HLA type in this cohort and an independent 352-donor cohort.

This specimen's treatment or condition label, per the study, means: in vitro stimulation with specific CMV peptide epitopes to enrich CMV-specific T cells. These reads were obtained on an Illumina HiSeq 1500. The public reads were reprocessed in TCRdb via fastp at Q25 and MiXCR, keeping in-frame beta chains. For every CDR3 protein sequence, its rows merge into one entry that carries the most common genes and DNA. This sample comprises about 500,000 distinct CDR3 sequences, roughly a third of them detected only once. The ten top clones hold roughly a sixth of the sample. The germline V gene (reference sequence) yields LGHDT for CDR1 and YNNKEL for CDR2. The CDR3 has 15 amino acids, counting the end cysteine and phenylalanine. Only the CDR3 region is kept as DNA, spanning 45 bases read in frame from base 1. Trimming removed 3 bases from V and 4 bases from J, leaving 14 bases between the germline ends.

Regarding this clonotype: Its cognate antigen has yet to be identified. The sample holds no much larger clone one base away, and base qualities are not on file.

This receptor was obtained from a human donor in good health (CMV status not recorded). Some clones in this sample may be carry-over from other donors' samples. The sequence is built from TRBV3-1 and TRBJ2-3; the D gene could be TRBD1 or TRBD2, each one agreeing over 6 bases. The sequencing used cultured PBMCs, collected from culture after CMV antigen stimulation. DNA sequence: TGTGCCAGCAGCCACCCCCCACGGGGGCCAGATACGCAGTATTTT. It specifies CASSHPPRGPDTQYF.